A single TCR beta chain is shown here with its context. Which antigen it targets is not known. A much bigger clone sits one base away, suggesting this may be a read error. The CDR3 covers 16 residues, taking in both the cysteine and the phenylalanine. Of the read, only the CDR3 DNA is kept; its 48 bases are in frame from base 1. CDR1 is given as SGHTA and CDR2 as FQGNSA, both from the germline V gene. This sample was included in a study of circulating CD8 cells and anti-PD-1 response in melanoma (dated by TCRdb to about 2020). About the full investigation: Nivolumab was given to patients intravenously at 3 mg/kg every 2 weeks. In on-treatment samples, a biotinylated anti-human IgG4 antibody was used to detect PD-1. A total of about 11 melanoma patients were included in the TCR repertoire analysis, 4 of them responders and 7 non-responders. The melanoma cohort included approximately 13 patients, of whom seven received anti-PD-1 as first-line therapy and six had previously received targeted therapy or immunotherapy. Patients with complete or partial responses were classified as responders; those with stable or progressive disease (RECIST v1.1) as non-responders.

Four subsets defined by PD-1 and/or TIGIT were sorted from live CD3+CD8+TCRalphabeta+ cells on a BD FACSAria II cell sorter. To characterize relevance to anti-PD-1 therapy response, circulating CD8 T cells were sorted into four subsets based on PD-1 and TIGIT expression. From each sorted CD8 T-cell subset, both TCR alpha and TCR beta chains were sequenced. Peripheral blood was drawn before the first anti-PD-1 injection and after two and four injections. Ficoll gradient centrifugation was used to isolate PBMCs immediately. Until use, PBMCs were cryopreserved in liquid nitrogen in RPMI containing about 20% FCS and roughly 10% DMSO. Thawed PBMCs were stained with a viability dye and antibodies against CD3, CD8alpha, TCRalphabeta, PD-1 and TIGIT. The RNeasy Kit was used to extract total RNA, and all samples came in with a RIN above 7. Study-wide findings and limitations: Repertoires were found to be largely private between subsets, with under 7.5% of TRB clonotypes shared at M1, and the highest sharing was observed between DPOS and TIGIT. The authors pointed out that the cohort included both treatment-naive and previously treated patients, and that this mix could influence the results. The DNEG repertoire had the highest diversity, the PD-1 and DPOS repertoires had similar and higher clonality, and the TIGIT repertoires had the lowest diversity. Tumor material was not accessible, so tumor reactivity was assessed by peptide assays on expanded sorted subsets instead. The published TCR repertoire comparisons relied only on baseline and M1 samples from a small cohort that had few responders. Because material was limited, most experiments were generally run without replicates.

Reads for this sample came from a NextSeq 500. TCR libraries were prepared from about 15 ng of total RNA with the QIAseq Immune Repertoire RNA Library Kit, Human TCR Panel. TCR libraries were sequenced on an Illumina NextSeq with a Mid Output V2 kit, and asymmetric 261x41 paired-end reads were used. Every TCR library was diluted down to approximately 4 nM, then pooled, denatured and loaded at approximately 0.99 pM. The published analysis was carried out like this. TCR FASTQ files were processed in the QIAGEN GeneGlobe Data Analysis Center, and downstream analysis was performed in R 3.5.2. Clonality was computed as one minus Shannon entropy normalized by the log of the number of unique productive sequences. For each subset, Fisher exact tests at 5% FDR were used to find TRA or TRB clonotypes whose abundance differed between baseline and M1. Clonotypes with differential abundance were put into four groups: emerging, expanding, contracting or non-expanding/contracting. Repertoire overlap between patients was measured with Morisita's overlap index. TCRdb reworked the public reads: Q25 trimming with fastp, MiXCR clone assembly, productive beta chains retained. Rows with a matching CDR3 protein are joined into one entry that keeps the most common DNA and genes. The V and J calls follow TCRdb's processing rather than the paper's. This sample is represented by about 280 distinct CDR3 sequences; less than 14% of them were singletons. Almost 65% of the sample rests with the top ten.

The chain is made from TRBV7-2 and TRBJ2-7; 11 central bases correspond to TRBD1. The specimen was CD8+ T cells from PBMCs, collected at baseline or after one month of anti-PD-1 therapy (not recorded which). The TCR comes from a human donor with melanoma. The bases read TGTGCCGGCAGTTCGACCGGGACAGGGGGCTCCTACGAGCAGTACTTC. Its protein reads: CAGSSTGTGGSYEQYF. Outside the CDR3, residues come from the reference TRBV7-2 and TRBJ2-7 proteins, so the full variable domain is: GAGVSQSPSNKVTEKGKDVELRCDPISGHTALYWYRQSLGQGLEFLIYFQGNSAPDKSGLPSDRFSAERTGGSVSTLTIQRTQQEDSAVYLCAGSSTGTGGSYEQYFGPGTRLTVT.